One sample yielded the 20 T cell receptor beta chains listed below, sequenced in a study of chemoradiotherapy in HPV16-positive cancers. This table comes from immunoSEQ multiplex PCR, and its TCRdb copy is limited to in-frame clones, with some not included. This table holds approximately 8,200 clones, around 83% found once. The sample here was blood, taken from a patient who underwent chemoradiotherapy. The receptors come from a human donor with HPV-associated anogenital cancer.

The CDR3 DNA follows: TGTGCCAGCAGCGTAGTTTCTAGCGGGGTACTCACAGATACGCAGTATTTT. Translation: CASSVVSSGVLTDTQYF. This chain connects TRBV9 to TRBJ2-3; 9 bases match TRBD2. The CDR3 loop spans 17 amino acids. V lost 0 bases, J lost 2 bases, and 7 bases stayed unmatched. The germline CDR1 and CDR2 sequences are SGDLS and YYNGEE.

The rearrangement joins TRBV9 to TRBJ1-1; D remains ambiguous. Trimming shortened V by 4 bases and J by 1 base, and 11 bases separated the two germline ends. Per the germline V gene, CDR1 is SGDLS and CDR2 is YYNGEE. There are 14 residues in the CDR3. The CDR3 here is CASSFQGGNTEAFF. DNA for the CDR3: TGTGCCAGCAGCTTTCAAGGTGGGAACACTGAAGCTTTCTTT.

The rearrangement uses TRBV6-5 and TRBJ2-7; D remains ambiguous. The CDR3 covers 13 residues. Germline CDR1 and CDR2: MNHEY and SVGAGI. V lost 0 bases and J lost 3, with 6 bases in between. The CDR3 sequence is CASSYSFDYEQYF. CDR3 DNA sequence: TGTGCCAGCAGTTACTCGTTTGACTACGAGCAGTACTTC.

A note on this clone: Germline and junction disagree at one end, which may indicate a read error. This sample also contains other DNA sequences that code for the same CDR3. The chain uses TRBV4-3 and TRBJ1-5; D call uncertain. Germline assignment: CDR1 LGHNA and CDR2 YSLEER. CDR3 length: 15 amino acids. CDR3 DNA sequence: TGCGCCAGTAGCCAAGATTGGTATAGCAATCAGCCCCAGCATTTT. Its translation: CASSQDWYSNQPQHF.

The chain couples TRBV5-8 to TRBJ2-5; D not resolved. Gene TRBJ2-7 matches the end of the DNA better, so the J call may be wrong. From germline, CDR1 is SGHTS and CDR2 YDEGEE. The CDR3 is made up of 14 amino acids. Written as DNA, the CDR3 is TGTGCCAGCAGCTTGGGAGGAGCAACCTACGAGCAGTACTTC. As protein: CASSLGGATYEQYF.

V usage is TRBV5-1 and J usage is TRBJ2-5; TRBD2 matches at 11 bases. Trimming took 4 bases from V and 2 from J; bases not matched to a gene: 4. Germline CDR1 and CDR2: SGHRS and YFSETQ. CDR3 length equals 15 residues. The CDR3 DNA is TGCGCCAGCAGCCTCCGACTAGCGGGGCAAGAGACCCAGTACTTC. It yields the protein CASSLRLAGQETQYF.

The chain employs TRBV2 and TRBJ2-1; D unclear. The CDR3 runs to 12 residues. Germline V gives CDR1 SNHLY, CDR2 FYNNEI. With 6 bases removed from V and 12 bases from J, the gap between germline ends came to 15 bases. CDR3 DNA: TGTGCCAGCAGCATGACCCCGCCTAGGCAGTTCTTC. Translating gives CASSMTPPRQFF.

The chain links TRBV10-3 to TRBJ1-5, with 7 bases identical to TRBD1. CDR1 and CDR2 (germline): ENHRY, SYGVKD. The CDR3 covers 14 residues. J lost 6 bases, V lost 4 bases, and 6 bases had no gene match. CDR3 coding DNA: TGTGCCATCAGTGCGGACAGGCCGCTTCAGCCCCAGCATTTT. Its protein is CAISADRPLQPQHF.

The rearrangement uses TRBV18 and TRBJ1-5, with 9 bases that match TRBD1. The V and J ends lost 5 bases and 5 bases, in that order; junction bases with no gene match: 4. Germline V gene sequence: CDR1 KGHSH, CDR2 LQKENI. The CDR3 is 14 residues long. CDR3 amino acids: CASSSRDRDQPQHF. The CDR3 DNA follows: TGTGCCAGCTCATCACGGGACAGGGATCAGCCCCAGCATTTT.

A note on this clone: An end of the junction does not agree with germline; a read error may underlie this. The CDR3 here is CASSKETAGGSDEQFF. Here the CDR3 DNA reads TGTGCCAGCAGCAAAGAGACGGCGGGGGGGTCGGATGAGCAGTTCTTC. This rearrangement joins TRBV4-2 to TRBJ2-1, with TRBD2 matching over 9 bases. Germline CDR1 LGHNA, CDR2 YNFKEQ. CDR3 length: 16 amino acids.

This clone occurred once. V and J are TRBV29-1 and TRBJ2-3, with D possibly being TRBD1 (6 bases). Trimming removed 6 bases at V and 3 bases at J, with 13 bases between. CDR1 is SQVTM, CDR2 ANQGSEA, per germline. This CDR3 contains 13 residues. The CDR3 coding sequence is TGCAGCGTGAACAGGGAAGGGACAGATACGCAGTATTTT. It codes for CSVNREGTDTQYF.

The chain employs TRBV9 and TRBJ2-6; D uncertain. Trimming removed 4 bases from V and 0 bases from J, with 8 bases in between. The length of the CDR3 is 15 residues. Germline lookup yields CDR1 SGDLS and CDR2 YYNGEE. Here the CDR3 DNA reads TGTGCCAGCAGCCCTGACCACTCTGGGGCCAACGTCCTGACTTTC. Encoded protein: CASSPDHSGANVLTF.

V gene TRBV7-8 combines with J gene TRBJ1-5; 7 bases are shared with TRBD1. With V trimmed by 4 bases and J by 9 bases, 9 bases remained unmatched. Germline V gene data show CDR1 as SGHVS and CDR2 as FQNEAQ. The CDR3 runs to 14 residues. This chain's CDR3 is CASSSTARGVPQHF. The CDR3 DNA reads as TGTGCCAGCAGCTCGACAGCCAGGGGGGTGCCCCAGCATTTT.

The rearrangement links TRBV28 to TRBJ1-2, with D unresolved. Germline loops: CDR1 MDHEN, CDR2 SYDVKM. The CDR3 is made up of 12 amino acids. The ends were cut back, 1 base at V and 8 bases at J, with 8 bases in the middle. The DNA of the CDR3 is TGTGCCAGCAGTTTATTAGATCGAGGCTACACCTTC. It yields the protein CASSLLDRGYTF.

Here the CDR3 DNA reads TGCGCCAGCAGCCTAGAGACAGACAACTATGGCTACACCTTC. Protein sequence: CASSLETDNYGYTF. The chain links TRBV4-1 to TRBJ1-2; a possible D gene is TRBD1 (5 bases). Trimming cost V 4 bases and J 2 bases, with 11 bases left between them. The length of the CDR3 is 14 residues. From germline, CDR1 is MGHRA and CDR2 YSYEKL.

V and J are TRBV5-1 and TRBJ2-5; TRBD1 is a possible D gene (5 bases). Germline V gene data show CDR1 as SGHRS and CDR2 as YFSETQ. V shed 4 bases and J shed 4 bases, with 11 bases lying between them. This CDR3 contains 13 residues. The CDR3 loop reads CASSAQVGETQYF. In nucleotides, the CDR3 is TGCGCCAGCAGCGCACAGGTCGGAGAGACCCAGTACTTC.

The V gene is TRBV7-9, the J gene TRBJ1-6; 8 positions match TRBD1. This CDR3 contains 14 residues. Germline CDR1 is SEHNR and CDR2 is FQNEAQ (reference sequence). Trimming removed 3 bases from V and 7 bases from J; junction bases left unmatched: 2. The CDR3 DNA is TGTGCCAGCAGCTTGACAGGGGCGAATTCACCCCTCCACTTT. Translated: CASSLTGANSPLHF.

The V call is TRBV6-1, the J call TRBJ2-5, with D tentatively TRBD1 (5 bases). Trimming left V 4 bases short and J 5 bases short, with 17 bases between. The CDR3 is made up of 15 amino acids. Germline CDR1 reads MNHNS; CDR2 reads SASEGT. The CDR3 nucleotides read TGTGCCAGCAGTGGGGGCTTAACCACGGCGGAGACCCAGTACTTC. Its protein product is CASSGGLTTAETQYF.

The V call is TRBV6-1, the J call TRBJ2-1; D gene ambiguous. The V gene's germline CDR1 is MNHNS and CDR2 SASEGT. This CDR3 comprises 15 residues. The ends were cut back, 7 bases at V and 0 bases at J, with 13 bases in the middle. The CDR3 sequence is CASIGQPRSYNEQFF. CDR3 nucleotide sequence: TGTGCCAGCATAGGGCAGCCGCGCTCCTACAATGAGCAGTTCTTC.

The rearrangement joins TRBV19 to TRBJ2-1, with D possibly being TRBD2 (5 bases). The germline gives CDR1 LNHDA, CDR2 SQIVND (reference sequence). The CDR3 runs 12 residues. Trimming pared 5 bases from V and 12 bases from J, leaving 14 bases between. CDR3 DNA sequence: TGTGCCAGTAGTCCAGACGAGGGTGGGCAGTTCTTC. The encoded protein is CASSPDEGGQFF.